This T cell receptor beta chain was sequenced during a study of T-cell reconstitution after alpha-beta-depleted transplantation in children. Study-wide results and caveats: Several hundred graft clones that had expanded were reportedly the source of alpha-beta T cells about two months after transplant.

Germline-derived CDR1 and CDR2 are SNHLY and FYNNEI. V gave up 4 bases and J gave up 5 bases, with 11 bases separating them. The CDR3 is made up of 13 amino acids. Many counts were recorded for this clonotype. The antigen remains undetermined. Unique molecular identifiers were incorporated during preparation of the TCRbeta library. In TCRdb, the PCR reads were re-called with MiXCR into one record per CDR3 protein. The sample contains around 94,000 distinct CDR3 sequences, about 6% of which appear only once. The chain uses TRBV2 and TRBJ1-2; D ambiguous. The input for sequencing was PBMCs, mostly from graft donor cells, taken 60 days after TCRalphabeta/CD19-depleted stem cell transplant. The TCR comes from a female patient between 2 and 10 years old who had a stem cell transplant for Fanconi anemia, so the T cells may come from the graft donor. This chain's CDR3 is CASSARGSYGYTF. The CDR3 nucleotides are TGTGCCAGCAGTGCTCGTGGTTCGTATGGCTACACCTTC.